Listed here are 4 T cell receptor beta chains from one sample, sequenced in a study of OX40 agonist ivuxolimab in advanced cancers. Clones were read by immunoSEQ multiplex PCR, and TCRdb kept only the in-frame ones, dropping some. The sample consists of under 80,000 clones, 85% of them appearing once. Here the sequenced sample was CD4+ or CD8+ T cells sorted from blood, taken in a trial of the OX40 agonist ivuxolimab. The receptors come from an adult with an advanced solid tumor such as melanoma, head and neck, liver or kidney cancer.

This rearrangement joins TRBV28 to TRBJ2-7; 10 bases align to TRBD2. CDR3 size: 13 residues. The trim removed 8 bases at V and 4 bases at J, leaving 5 bases unmatched. In germline, CDR1 is MDHEN, CDR2 SYDVKM. CDR3 protein: CASASGRKYEQYF. Written as DNA, the CDR3 is TGTGCCAGCGCTAGCGGGAGAAAGTACGAGCAGTACTTC.

The genes are TRBV5-1 and TRBJ1-3; no clear D gene. Trimming took off 4 bases at V and 0 bases at J, with 8 bases between the two ends. CDR3 length: 14 residues. The germline CDR1 and CDR2 sequences are SGHRS and YFSETQ. This chain's CDR3 is CASSQGSSGNTIYF. The CDR3 bases are TGCGCCAGCAGCCAAGGGAGCTCTGGAAACACCATATATTTT.

The chain joins TRBV10-3 to TRBJ1-1; weak D call: TRBD1 (5 bases). This CDR3 has 16 residues. Germline V CDR1 and CDR2: ENHRY, SYGVKD. The V end was cut by 0 bases, the J end by 0 bases, with 11 bases between. CDR3 nucleotide sequence: TGTGCCATCAGTGAGTCGAGGGACGGCTTGAACACTGAAGCTTTCTTT. Protein: CAISESRDGLNTEAFF.

The chain combines TRBV5-3 with TRBJ1-1, with a tentative D call TRBD1 (5 bases). TRBV5-3 is designated an ORF whose function remains uncertain. The CDR3 covers 14 residues. V dropped 0 bases and J dropped 5 bases, with 11 bases sitting between them. CDR3 bases: TGTGCCAGAAGCTTGGGGCAGGGTAAAACTGAAGCTTTCTTT. Its translation is CARSLGQGKTEAFF.